The 27 T cell receptor beta chains reported below all come from one sample, sequenced in a study of cytomegalovirus exposure and HLA in healthy donors. Sequencing used immunoSEQ multiplex PCR; TCRdb keeps in-frame clones, though not all of them. The sample holds a few hundred thousand clones, 70% to 90% seen once. Sequenced sample: PBMCs. These receptors came from a woman aged 18 to 35 in good health and CMV-seronegative.

The chain employs TRBV4-1 and TRBJ2-7; 7 nucleotides agree with TRBD2. The J segment lost 0 bases and the V segment lost 6 bases, leaving 8 bases of the junction unmatched. This CDR3 is 15 amino acids long. Germline-derived CDR1 and CDR2 are MGHRA and YSYEKL. DNA for the CDR3: TGCGCCAGCAGAGACGGGACTACGACCTCCTACGAGCAGTACTTC. This codes for CASRDGTTTSYEQYF.

This sequence joins TRBV27 and TRBJ2-6, with 8 bases aligning to TRBD1. This CDR3 spans 17 amino acids. Trimming at V came to 5 bases and at J to 0 bases, leaving 6 bases not matched to a gene. Germline values: CDR1 MNHEY, CDR2 SMNVEV (reference sequence). CDR3 in amino acids: CASSRDRSNSGANVLTF. The CDR3 DNA reads TGTGCCAGCAGTCGGGACAGGTCCAACTCTGGGGCCAACGTCCTGACTTTC.

The rearrangement uses TRBV5-1 and TRBJ2-5; 9 bases fit TRBD2. This CDR3 has 16 amino acids. V was pared by 0 bases and J by 2 bases, with 5 bases of the junction left unmatched. CDR1 and CDR2 from the germline V gene are SGHRS and YFSETQ. DNA for the CDR3: TGCGCCAGCAGCTTGGCCCCCGCGGGAGGGCAAGAGACCCAGTACTTC. It yields the protein CASSLAPAGGQETQYF.

The chain couples TRBV30 to TRBJ1-5; D remains unclear. Per germline, CDR1 GTSNPN and CDR2 SVGIG (reference sequence). The CDR3 runs 12 residues. The V and J ends lost 1 base and 1 base respectively, with 2 bases between them. The CDR3 spells CAWSASNQPQHF. As DNA, the CDR3 is TGTGCCTGGAGTGCGAGCAATCAGCCCCAGCATTTT.

The chain couples TRBV29-1 to TRBJ1-2; D gene uncertain. The CDR3 runs to 11 residues. With 1 base removed from V and 8 bases from J, the gap between germline ends came to 8 bases. CDR1 is SQVTM, CDR2 ANQGSEA, per germline. The CDR3 protein is CSVEGGSGYTF. The CDR3 bases are TGCAGCGTTGAAGGCGGAAGCGGCTACACCTTC.

The chain employs TRBV28 and TRBJ2-1, with TRBD2 as a possible D gene (6 bases). The CDR3 loop spans 10 amino acids. The germline V gene has CDR1 MDHEN and CDR2 SYDVKM. CDR3 coding DNA: TGTGTGTCGGGGGACAATGAGCAGTTCTTC. Its protein product is CVSGDNEQFF.

This rearrangement joins TRBV7-2 to TRBJ2-2, with TRBD2 matching over 15 bases. V dropped 5 bases and J dropped 5; count of bases not matched to a gene: 9. CDR3 length equals 18 residues. Germline values: CDR1 SGHTA, CDR2 FQGNSA. This chain's CDR3 is CASSLRWTSGRGTGELFF. The CDR3 DNA reads TGTGCCAGCAGCCTCCGCTGGACTAGCGGGAGGGGTACCGGGGAGCTGTTTTTT.

V gene TRBV4-1 combines with J gene TRBJ2-3; D might be TRBD2 (6 bases). CDR3 length equals 15 residues. Germline-derived CDR1 and CDR2 are MGHRA and YSYEKL. V lost 1 base to trimming and J lost 9 bases, with 17 bases between them. The CDR3 is CASSQAAGGWETQYF. CDR3 bases: TGCGCCAGCAGCCAAGCGGCAGGAGGGTGGGAAACGCAGTATTTT.

This sequence joins TRBV4-3 and TRBJ2-5; a possible D gene is TRBD1 (6 bases). The CDR3 contains 15 residues. V was pared by 2 bases and J by 5 bases, with 15 bases between. Germline CDR1 is LGHNA and CDR2 is YSLEER. The DNA for the CDR3 is TGCGCCAGCAGCCAATTTACAGGGTCGCCCGAGACCCAGTACTTC. Protein product: CASSQFTGSPETQYF.

V is TRBV28 and J is TRBJ1-1; D perhaps matches TRBD1 (6 bases). Trimming shortened V by 3 bases and J by 4 bases, and 15 bases separated the two germline ends. The CDR3 runs to 15 residues. Germline V gene sequence: CDR1 MDHEN, CDR2 SYDVKM. The CDR3 DNA reads TGTGCCAGCAGTTTCCGGACAGAAAGGACCACTGAAGCTTTCTTT. Amino acid sequence: CASSFRTERTTEAFF.

The chain joins TRBV7-9 to TRBJ2-3, with TRBD1 as a possible D gene (6 bases). V was pared by 2 bases and J by 0 bases, with 18 bases between. The V gene's germline CDR1 is SEHNR and CDR2 FQNEAQ (reference sequence). The CDR3 extends over 18 amino acids. CDR3 bases: TGTGCCAGCAGCTTACCCGGGTCACAGGGAGCAAGCACAGATACGCAGTATTTT. Its translation: CASSLPGSQGASTDTQYF.

This chain connects TRBV5-6 to TRBJ2-1; no clear D. The CDR3 extends over 12 amino acids. The ends were cut back, 0 bases at V and 7 bases at J, with 5 bases in the middle. From germline, CDR1 is SGHDT and CDR2 YYEEEE. CDR3 nucleotides: TGTGCCAGCAGCTTGGTCCAAAATGAGCAGTTCTTC. This codes for CASSLVQNEQFF.

The V and J genes are TRBV13 and TRBJ2-3; D is undetermined. Germline lookup yields CDR1 PRHDT and CDR2 FYEKMQ (reference sequence). Trimming left V 3 bases short and J 1 base short, with 11 bases between. This CDR3 comprises 15 residues. CDR3 sequence (DNA): TGTGCCAGCAGCTTGGATAGCCGGGGCACAGATACGCAGTATTTT. Translation: CASSLDSRGTDTQYF.

The chain employs TRBV7-3 and TRBJ2-2; no reliable D call. The V gene lost 4 bases and the J gene lost 0 bases, with 9 bases spanning the gap. CDR3 size: 15 residues. The germline gives CDR1 SGHTA, CDR2 FQGTGA. The CDR3 nucleotides are TGTGCCAGCAGCTCCAGCGAGGCGAACACCGGGGAGCTGTTTTTT. It is translated as CASSSSEANTGELFF.

The CDR3 coding sequence is TGTGCCAGCAGCCGATCAAGCGGGAGTATCTACAATGAGCAGTTCTTC. Amino acids: CASSRSSGSIYNEQFF. This chain connects TRBV7-2 to TRBJ2-1, with 8 bases aligning to TRBD2. The CDR3 covers 16 residues. V was clipped by 5 bases and J by 3 bases; unmatched bases: 9. Germline loops: CDR1 SGHTA, CDR2 FQGNSA.

The chain is built from TRBV5-4 and TRBJ2-2; possible D gene TRBD1, 5 bases. CDR1 is SGHNT and CDR2 is YYREEE in the germline V gene (reference sequence). The CDR3 extends over 15 amino acids. Trimming pared 3 bases from V and 0 bases from J, leaving 9 bases between. CDR3 nucleotides: TGTGCCAGCAGCTCGACAGTAGCGAACACCGGGGAGCTGTTTTTT. Protein sequence: CASSSTVANTGELFF.

The rearrangement uses TRBV15 and TRBJ2-3; 10 positions match TRBD2. Germline assignment: CDR1 LNHNV and CDR2 YYDKDF (reference sequence). The CDR3 has 15 amino acids. The ends lost 1 base at V and 10 bases at J; junction bases unmatched: 8. The CDR3 DNA reads TGTGCCACCAGCAGAGGTCCTAGCGGGAGTTCATCGCAGTATTTT. This sequence encodes CATSRGPSGSSSQYF. Looking up the rest from reference TRBV15 and TRBJ2-3 gives the full variable domain: DAMVIQNPRYQVTQFGKPVTLSCSQTLNHNVMYWYQQKSSQAPKLLFHYYDKDFNNEADTPDNFQSRRPNTSFCFLDIRSPGLGDTAMYLCATSRGPSGSSSQYFGPGTRLTVL.

The genes are TRBV4-1 and TRBJ1-3; D may be TRBD1 (5 bases). V lost 1 base and J 7 bases, leaving 17 bases between the germline ends. The CDR3 spans 16 residues. Germline assignment: CDR1 MGHRA and CDR2 YSYEKL. This chain's CDR3 is CASSQVGGPEGNTIYF. DNA of the CDR3: TGCGCCAGCAGCCAAGTCGGGGGACCAGAAGGGAACACCATATATTTT.

CDR3 sequence: CASSIGGLAGNEQFF. The CDR3 DNA sequence: TGTGCCAGCAGCATAGGAGGACTAGCCGGCAATGAGCAGTTCTTC. V gene TRBV5-6 combines with J gene TRBJ2-1, with 8 bases that match TRBD2. Unmatched junction bases numbered 9, after V lost 4 bases and J lost 6 bases. This CDR3 has 15 amino acids. CDR1 and CDR2 from the germline V gene are SGHDT and YYEEEE.

The gene calls are TRBV14 and TRBJ2-2, with D unresolved. V was clipped by 4 bases and J by 1 base, with 7 bases between them. The germline V gene has CDR1 SGHDN and CDR2 FVKESK. The CDR3 is made up of 14 amino acids. The CDR3 nucleotides are TGTGCCAGCAGCCGAGCAGGGAACACCGGGGAGCTGTTTTTT. Translation: CASSRAGNTGELFF.

The chain combines TRBV18 with TRBJ2-7; 11 nucleotides agree with TRBD2. Germline V gene data show CDR1 as KGHSH and CDR2 as LQKENI. V lost 8 bases to trimming and J lost 5 bases; unmatched junction nucleotides: 17. This CDR3 comprises 17 residues. DNA of the CDR3: TGTGCCAGCGCGGGGACTAGCGGCTTTCCTTCCACCCACGAGCAGTACTTC. Amino acid sequence: CASAGTSGFPSTHEQYF.

The chain couples TRBV30 to TRBJ2-3; D uncertain. The CDR3 has 15 amino acids. Germline V CDR1 and CDR2: GTSNPN, SVGIG (reference sequence). Trimming pared 0 bases from V and 2 bases from J, leaving 12 bases between. CDR3 bases: TGTGCCTGGAGTGTACTCGAACCCTCCACAGATACGCAGTATTTT. Translated: CAWSVLEPSTDTQYF.

This clone was observed once. CDR3 nucleotides: TGTGCCAGCAGTGAACTAGCGGGACTCTCCTACGAGCAGTACTTC. Translated: CASSELAGLSYEQYF. This chain uses TRBV6-1 with TRBJ2-7, with 9 bases that match TRBD2. From germline, CDR1 is MNHNS and CDR2 SASEGT. CDR3 length: 15 amino acids. The V and J ends lost 2 bases and 0 bases, in that order; junction bases with no gene match: 2.

The chain recombines TRBV6-1 with TRBJ2-5, with 7 bases aligning to TRBD2. Germline CDR1 and CDR2: MNHNS and SASEGT. CDR3 length: 14 amino acids. J lost 1 base, V lost 5 bases, and 4 bases had no gene match. This chain's CDR3 is CASSPGTTQETQYF. The CDR3 DNA reads as TGTGCCAGCAGTCCAGGGACTACCCAAGAGACCCAGTACTTC.

This clone turned up a few times. The chain joins TRBV28 to TRBJ1-1, with D maybe TRBD1 (6 bases). Trimming shortened V by 7 bases and J by 1 base, and 16 bases separated the two germline ends. Germline CDR1 and CDR2: MDHEN and SYDVKM. The length of the CDR3 is 15 residues. The CDR3 reads CASTGGAGTNTEAFF. DNA for the CDR3: TGTGCCAGCACGGGGGGGGCAGGAACGAACACTGAAGCTTTCTTT.

V and J are TRBV19 and TRBJ2-7; TRBD2 is a possible D gene (5 bases). Germline V CDR1 and CDR2: LNHDA, SQIVND (reference sequence). The CDR3 loop spans 12 amino acids. With 10 bases removed from V and 7 bases from J, the gap between germline ends came to 17 bases. CDR3 in amino acids: CATNPLAGEQYF. Written as DNA, the CDR3 is TGTGCCACCAACCCCCTGGCGGGTGAGCAGTACTTC.

In DNA, the CDR3 is TGTGCCTCGGGGACAGTAGAGACCCAGTACTTC. Its protein is CASGTVETQYF. The chain combines TRBV5-4 with TRBJ2-5; TRBD1 aligns across 7 bases. Germline CDR1 reads SGHNT; CDR2 reads YYREEE (reference sequence). The CDR3 extends over 11 amino acids. V was clipped by 10 bases and J by 4 bases; unmatched bases: 4.